This is a list of T cell receptor beta chains from one sample in a study of T cells in Graves' hyperthyroidism and ophthalmopathy. TCRdb analysed the multiplex PCR reads with MiXCR anew, one entry per CDR3 protein. The repertoire holds about 520,000 distinct CDR3 sequences, with around 21% as singletons. The sequencing sample was made of blood. Receptor source: a man between 18 and 35 years old with Graves' hyperthyroidism. Each CDR3 is given with its conserved first and last residue. A D gene is named only where the DNA matches it firmly. The listing skips clone size in some rows; elsewhere it reads once, few, many or a size class.

D,size,J,V,CDR3,DNA
NA,many,TRBJ1-2,TRBV12-3/TRBV12-4,CASTTTGRNGYTF,TGTGCCAGCACCACGACAGGTCGTAATGGCTACACCTTC
NA,many,TRBJ1-5,TRBV4-1,CASSPRVGQPQHF,TGCGCCAGCAGCCCGCGCGTAGGCCAGCCCCAGCATTTT
NA,NA,TRBJ2-5,TRBV6-1,CASRQTGTVKAQYF,TGTGCCAGCAGACAAACTGGGACCGTCAAGGCCCAGTACTTC
NA,many,TRBJ1-3,TRBV28,CASSPRLLGGGNTIYF,TGTGCCAGCAGTCCGAGACTCCTCGGTGGTGGAAACACCATATATTTT
NA,NA,TRBJ2-7,TRBV12-3/TRBV12-4,CASSHGRREQYF,TGTGCCAGCAGCCATGGACGGCGGGAGCAGTACTTC
NA,many,TRBJ2-2,TRBV11-1,CASRMAKHTGELFF,TGTGCCAGCAGGATGGCCAAGCACACCGGGGAGCTGTTTTTT
NA,many,TRBJ1-2,TRBV28,CASSGAPKRDGYTF,TGTGCCAGCAGCGGGGCTCCAAAAAGGGATGGCTACACCTTC
TRBD1,many,TRBJ1-1,TRBV30,CAWSTGTGTTEAFF,TGTGCCTGGTCGACCGGGACAGGGACCACTGAAGCTTTCTTT
NA,many,TRBJ1-1,TRBV6-1,CASSEKGGVNTEAFF,TGTGCCAGCAGTGAAAAGGGAGGTGTGAACACTGAAGCTTTCTTT
NA,NA,TRBJ1-5,TRBV12-3/TRBV12-4,CASSRQLGQPQHF,TGTGCCAGCAGCCGACAGTTAGGTCAGCCCCAGCATTTT
TRBD1,NA,TRBJ2-5,TRBV11-2,CASSSGWDREQETQYF,TGTGCCAGCAGTTCGGGTTGGGACAGAGAGCAAGAGACCCAGTACTTC
NA,NA,TRBJ1-1,TRBV7-2,CASSFKADTEAFF,TGTGCCAGCAGCTTCAAGGCAGACACTGAAGCTTTCTTT
NA,many,TRBJ1-2,TRBV20-1,CSAFRGGGYTF,TGCAGTGCTTTTAGGGGTGGCGGCTACACCTTC
TRBD2,few,TRBJ2-2,TRBV10-3,CAIKAGGTNTGELFF,TGTGCCATCAAGGCGGGGGGTACGAACACCGGGGAGCTGTTTTTT
NA,many,TRBJ1-2,TRBV6-1,CASSGMRYTF,TGTGCCAGCAGTGGTATGCGCTACACCTTC
NA,many,TRBJ1-5,TRBV6-5,CASSYEAGYSNQPQHF,TGTGCCAGCAGTTACGAGGCAGGTTATAGCAATCAGCCCCAGCATTTT
NA,NA,TRBJ1-5,TRBV3-1,CASSQSGGANQPQHF,TGTGCCAGCAGCCAAAGCGGAGGGGCCAATCAGCCCCAGCATTTT
NA,many,TRBJ2-7,TRBV28,CASSYTQGYEQYF,TGTGCCAGCAGCTACACCCAGGGCTACGAGCAGTACTTC
TRBD2,few,TRBJ2-2,TRBV5-8,CASSPAGGPGELFF,TGTGCCAGCAGCCCAGCGGGGGGGCCCGGGGAGCTGTTTTTT
NA,many,TRBJ2-7,TRBV5-1,CASSLERRATHCEQYF,TGCGCCAGCAGCTTGGAACGGAGGGCAACCCATTGCGAGCAGTACTTC
NA,many,TRBJ1-1,TRBV12-3/TRBV12-4,CASSPRDTEAFF,TGTGCCAGCAGTCCCAGGGACACTGAAGCTTTCTTT
TRBD1,many,TRBJ2-7,TRBV12-3/TRBV12-4,CASSLTPLTWTGRVYEQYF,TGTGCCAGCAGTTTAACGCCTCTAACCTGGACAGGGCGAGTCTACGAGCAGTACTTC
TRBD1,NA,TRBJ1-5,TRBV28,CASSARPPEGQPEHF,TGTGCCAGCAGTGCGAGACCTCCAGAGGGACAGCCCGAGCATTTT
NA,many,TRBJ2-7,TRBV20-1,CSARSKHEQYF,TGCAGTGCTAGATCAAAGCACGAGCAGTACTTC
NA,many,TRBJ1-1,TRBV15,CATSRVGREEAFF,TGTGCCACCAGCAGAGTTGGCAGGGAGGAAGCTTTCTTT
NA,many,TRBJ1-1,TRBV6-1,CASSEKPYTEAFF,TGTGCCAGCAGTGAAAAGCCCTACACTGAAGCTTTCTTT